Reported below is one TCR beta chain. Its antigen is currently unknown. The trim removed 6 bases at V and 4 bases at J, leaving 9 bases unmatched. This CDR3 contains 16 residues. Germline assignment: CDR1 MNHEY and CDR2 SVGEGT. The sample is drawn from a study of T cells in Graves' hyperthyroidism and ophthalmopathy. Study-level points and caveats: The model anticipated ophthalmopathy a median about 6.5 months pre-onset.

TCR beta CDR3 sequences were amplified from RNA transcripts. In the first-round RT-PCR of the TCR CDR3, the HTBI primer set was used. TCRdb reprocessed the multiplex PCR reads with MiXCR, giving one entry per CDR3 protein. The sample contains some 600,000 distinct CDR3 sequences, over 11% of which appear only once. This sequence originates from a woman younger than 45 with Graves' hyperthyroidism that later progressed to Graves' ophthalmopathy. V and J are TRBV6-2 or TRBV6-3 and TRBJ2-3; 11 nucleotides agree with TRBD1. The sequenced sample consisted of blood. CDR3: CASSLRGTGGPDTQYF. Here the CDR3 DNA reads TGTGCCAGCAGCCTTCGGGGGACAGGGGGTCCAGATACGCAGTATTTT.